The entry that follows covers one T cell receptor (beta chain) sequence. Its antigen target is currently unknown. No clone much larger than this one lies a single base away; base qualities are absent. The TCR beta CDR3 regions were amplified from the RNA transcripts. For the first round of RT-PCR on the TCR CDR3, the HTBI primer set was used together with the Qiagen OneStep RT-PCR kit. The libraries were constructed in a second round of multiplex PCR and then size-selected and purified. The libraries were sequenced on an Illumina HiSeq2000 using paired-end 100 bp reads. In the original analysis: Raw data were processed with SOAPnuke, discarding reads with adapters, uncalled bases, mean Phred below 15, or no exact constant-primer or identifier match. COPE v1.2.5 was used to merge high-quality paired reads, and clonotypes were defined as unique nucleotide sequences. MiTCR v1.1 was used to align clonotypes to the IMGT TRBV, TRBD and TRBJ reference segments. Analysis was restricted to V-J combinations with a frequency above 0.0001, which covered roughly 99% of repertoires. A TCS score was defined as the ratio between F50 (clonal expansion) and ExV (chaos), using BLOSUM62-based TCRdist between CDR3 peptides within each V-J. Welch's t-statistics and random forest reduced 514 V-J features to fewer than 15, which were used in a naive Bayes classifier (R e1071). TCRdb reanalyzed the raw reads on its own, using fastp at Q25 for trimming and MiXCR for clone calling, and kept in-frame beta chains. Entries are consolidated by CDR3 protein sequence, retaining the most common genes and DNA. TCRdb, not the original authors, processed these V and J calls. The sample yields about 250,000 distinct CDR3 sequences; roughly 15% were counted once. More than 30% of the sample rests with the top ten.

In the germline V gene (reference sequence), CDR1 corresponds to DFQATT and CDR2 to SNEGSKA. The germline V and J ends show losses of 1 base and 6 bases respectively, and no gene match explains 2 bases of the junction. CDR3 length: 13 amino acids, cysteine to phenylalanine. The CDR3 DNA has 39 bases and is translated from base 1. Hyperthyroidism patients were newly diagnosed, had a disease duration of under 2 months, and were aged 18 to 65 years. Exclusion was applied to patients with uncontrolled infections, other autoimmune diseases, pregnancy or lactation. Diagnoses were established on the basis of clinical symptoms, serum thyroxine and TRAb, thyroid ultrasound, and orbital computed tomography. For progressor patients, blood was drawn at the first diagnosis of hyperthyroidism, before any ophthalmopathy symptoms had appeared. PBMCs were isolated from about 9.1 ml of fresh peripheral blood by Ficoll-Paque density gradient centrifugation. Patients classed as progressors first received a Graves' hyperthyroidism diagnosis and then went on to develop ophthalmopathy during follow-up. Total RNA was extracted with Trizol reagent, and quality was checked on an Agilent 2100 Bioanalyzer.

This entry comes from a study of T cells in Graves' hyperthyroidism and ophthalmopathy (dated by TCRdb to about 2019). About the full investigation: Peripheral blood was collected at initial diagnosis, before any treatment. To identify distinguishing TCR V-J signatures, a discovery cohort of about a hundred patients was used, comprising 40 to 45 with Graves' ophthalmopathy and about 59 with stable Graves' hyperthyroidism. Prospective prediction of ophthalmopathy was tested in an independent validation cohort of some 20 hyperthyroidism patients and some 17 patients who later progressed to ophthalmopathy. In roughly six Graves' hyperthyroidism patients, the study also compared T-cell repertoires from thyroid tissue with T-cell repertoires from blood. Following sampling, methimazole starting at 30 mg daily was given to hyperthyroidism patients, and high-dose intravenous methylprednisolone was given to ophthalmopathy patients. The paper reports TCR Vbeta CDR3 sequencing of 135 peripheral blood samples: under 45 ophthalmopathy, around 80 hyperthyroidism and approximately 17 progressor patients. For training and testing, the 100 or so patients in the discovery cohort were randomly divided in a 7:3 ratio. Study-wide conclusions, independent of this receptor: Blood samples also contained most of the expanded thyroid clonotypes (frequency above 0.001), which suggests that blood repertoires may reflect thyroid immune responses. In cross-validation, a model built on a 13 V-J signature told ophthalmopathy apart from stable hyperthyroidism with 85% to 90% sensitivity and approximately 84% specificity, and in testing the same model reached 80%/75%. In validation, the model predicted progression to ophthalmopathy with 60% to 71% sensitivity and roughly 75% specificity, a median of around 6.6 months before onset. No statistical method was used to set the sample size in advance, and investigators knew the group allocation.

The sequence is built from TRBV20-1 and TRBJ1-5, and 8 bases in between align with TRBD1. The TCR originated in a woman aged 45 to 65 with Graves' hyperthyroidism that later progressed to Graves' ophthalmopathy. Sequenced material: blood. The DNA reads as follows: TGCAGTGCTAGAGGACAGGGGTGTCAGCCCCAGCATTTT. Its product reads: CSARGQGCQPQHF.